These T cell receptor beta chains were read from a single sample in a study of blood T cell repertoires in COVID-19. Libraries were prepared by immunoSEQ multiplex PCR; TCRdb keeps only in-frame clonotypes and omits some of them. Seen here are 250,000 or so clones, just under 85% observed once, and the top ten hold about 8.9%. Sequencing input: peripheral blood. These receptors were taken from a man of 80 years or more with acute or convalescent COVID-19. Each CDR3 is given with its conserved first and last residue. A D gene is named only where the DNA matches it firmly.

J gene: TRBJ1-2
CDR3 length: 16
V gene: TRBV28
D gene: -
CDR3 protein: CASSSPGTSANYGYTF

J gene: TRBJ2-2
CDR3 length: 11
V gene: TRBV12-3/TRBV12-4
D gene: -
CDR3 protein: CASSLRGELFF

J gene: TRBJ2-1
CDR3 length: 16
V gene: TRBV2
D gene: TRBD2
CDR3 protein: CASSEGAGGGATEQFF

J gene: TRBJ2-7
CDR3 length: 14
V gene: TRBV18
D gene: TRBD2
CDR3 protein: CASSPRRTSYEQYF

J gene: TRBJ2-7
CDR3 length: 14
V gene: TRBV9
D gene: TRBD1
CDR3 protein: CASSLTGGPDEQYF

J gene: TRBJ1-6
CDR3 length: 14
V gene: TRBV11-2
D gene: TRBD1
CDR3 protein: CASSFDRVRSPLHF

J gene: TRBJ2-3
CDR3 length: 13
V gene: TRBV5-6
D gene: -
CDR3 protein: CASSLVVGDTQYF

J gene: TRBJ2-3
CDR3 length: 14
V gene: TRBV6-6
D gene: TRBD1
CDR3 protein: CASSWDRAEDTQYF

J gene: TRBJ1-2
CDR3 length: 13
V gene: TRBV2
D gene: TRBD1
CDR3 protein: CASSSGQRYGYTF

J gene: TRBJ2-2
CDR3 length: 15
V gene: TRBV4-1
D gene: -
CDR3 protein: CASRGGAFNTGELFF

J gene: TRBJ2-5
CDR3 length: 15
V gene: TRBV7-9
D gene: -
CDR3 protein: CASSLSQGIQETQYF

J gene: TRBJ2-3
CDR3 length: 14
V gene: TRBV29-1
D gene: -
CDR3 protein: CSVLRWQGTDTQYF

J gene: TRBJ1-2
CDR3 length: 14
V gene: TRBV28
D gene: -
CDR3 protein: CASSLSPQGHGYTF

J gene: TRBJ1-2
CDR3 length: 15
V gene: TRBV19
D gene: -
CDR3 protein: CASSPSGTPYYGYTF

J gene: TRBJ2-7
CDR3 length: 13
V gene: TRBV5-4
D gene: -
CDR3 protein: CASSQGNAYEQYF

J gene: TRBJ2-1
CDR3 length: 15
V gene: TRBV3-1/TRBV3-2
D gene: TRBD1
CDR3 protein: CASSQGQGSYNEQFF

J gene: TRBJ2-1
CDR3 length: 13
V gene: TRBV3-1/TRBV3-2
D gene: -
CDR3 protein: CASSQLGNNEQFF

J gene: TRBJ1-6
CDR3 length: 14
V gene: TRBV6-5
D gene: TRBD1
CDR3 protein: CASSLQGEASPLHF

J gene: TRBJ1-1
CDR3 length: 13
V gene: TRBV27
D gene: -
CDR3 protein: CASSPSYGTEAFF

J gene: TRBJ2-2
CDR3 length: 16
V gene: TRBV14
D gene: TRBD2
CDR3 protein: CASSHAGTSPTGELFF

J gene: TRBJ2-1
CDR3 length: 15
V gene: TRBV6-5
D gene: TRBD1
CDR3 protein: CASSRGTVTYNEQFF

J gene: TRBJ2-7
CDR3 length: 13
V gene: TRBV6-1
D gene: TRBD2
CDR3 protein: CASKREGLGEQYF

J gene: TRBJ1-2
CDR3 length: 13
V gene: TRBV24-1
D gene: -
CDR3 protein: CATSSGGGYGYTF